The sequence of this T cell receptor beta chain was determined in a study of blood T cells in healthy people across ages. The CDR3 has 22 amino acids. Primed by a sample-barcoded 5' primer and a J-beta primer mix, a second PCR proceeded for 7 to 11 cycles. TCRdb processed the 5' RACE reads anew with MiXCR; each CDR3 protein has one entry. The sample includes about 1.6 million distinct CDR3 sequences, about 35% seen only once; the top ten take about 11%. A word on this clonotype: Its antigen is not identified.

Whole-study findings and limits: Naive T cell percentage by flow cytometry tracked strongly with beta diversity. TCR beta diversity, measured per million T cells, fell in a roughly linear way with age.

The chain joins TRBV21-1 to TRBJ1-6; TRBD1, as called in the table, went unchecked against the DNA. TRBV21-1 is deemed a pseudogene. Sequencing was carried out using blood. This TCR was sampled from a woman aged 30 to 39 in good health. The CDR3 region has the DNA TGTGCCAGCAGCAAAGGGGGTTGTGCGTGGGGACAGGCAAGCTCCTATAATTCACCCCTCCACTTT. Its translation: CASSKGGCAWGQASSYNSPLHF.